This T cell receptor beta chain is drawn from a study of shared clonotypes between healthy human individuals. In the case of this clone: Its antigen is not identified.

Findings and limits, study-wide: Blood alone was sampled, and tissue repertoires likely differ. Large sequencing depth failed to make sorted-subset sequencing complete, rarefaction showed. Generation probabilities of non-shared clonotypes were lower (relative to those shared by all four donors).

The ends lost 5 bases at V and 4 bases at J; junction bases unmatched: 5. The CDR3 contains 15 residues. Per the germline V gene, CDR1 is MNHEY and CDR2 is SMNVEV (reference sequence). Deep was the level used in running the assay. The table came from immunoSEQ multiplex PCR; TCRdb's copy has only in-frame clones and leaves some out. Here the sample spans approximately 590,000 clones, 95% to 96% being singletons. Terminally differentiated effector memory CD45RA+ cells were excluded from the naive CD8 cells, which were CD45RO-negative and positively selected for CCR7. Source material: naive CD8+ T cells sorted from blood. The clonotype was recovered from a woman aged 25-40 years in good health. V gene TRBV27 combines with J gene TRBJ2-2; 9 nucleotides match TRBD1. The CDR3 nucleotides are TGTGCCAGCAGTGAGACGACAGGGGGCACCGGGGAGCTGTTTTTT. It specifies CASSETTGGTGELFF.